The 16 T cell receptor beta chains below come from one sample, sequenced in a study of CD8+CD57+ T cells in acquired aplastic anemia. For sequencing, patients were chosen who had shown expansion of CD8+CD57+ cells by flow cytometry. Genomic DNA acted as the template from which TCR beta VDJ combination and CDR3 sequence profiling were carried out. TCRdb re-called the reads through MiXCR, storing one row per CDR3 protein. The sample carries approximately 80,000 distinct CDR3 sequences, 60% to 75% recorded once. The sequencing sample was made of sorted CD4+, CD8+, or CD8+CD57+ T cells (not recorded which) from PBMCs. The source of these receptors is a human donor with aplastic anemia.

In DNA, the CDR3 is TGTGCCACCGCTTTGTATCTTTCACCCCTCCACTTT. This encodes CATALYLSPLHF. The chain carries TRBV24-1 and TRBJ1-6; D not resolved. The V end lost 9 bases, the J end lost 9 bases, and 11 bases lay between the germline ends. The CDR3 length is 12 residues. Germline CDR1 and CDR2: KGHDR and SFDVKD.

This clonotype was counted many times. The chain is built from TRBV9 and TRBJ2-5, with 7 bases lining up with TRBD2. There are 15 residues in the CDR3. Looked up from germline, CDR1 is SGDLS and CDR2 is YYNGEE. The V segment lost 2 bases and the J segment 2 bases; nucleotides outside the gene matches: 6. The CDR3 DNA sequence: TGTGCCAGCAGCGTCTGGGGGGGAATACAAGAGACCCAGTACTTC. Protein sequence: CASSVWGGIQETQYF.

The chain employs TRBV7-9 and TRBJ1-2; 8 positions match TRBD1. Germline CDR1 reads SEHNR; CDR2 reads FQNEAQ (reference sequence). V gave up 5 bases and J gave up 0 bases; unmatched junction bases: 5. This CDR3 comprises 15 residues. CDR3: CASSGQGAANYGYTF. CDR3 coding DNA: TGTGCCAGCAGCGGACAGGGAGCCGCTAACTATGGCTACACCTTC.

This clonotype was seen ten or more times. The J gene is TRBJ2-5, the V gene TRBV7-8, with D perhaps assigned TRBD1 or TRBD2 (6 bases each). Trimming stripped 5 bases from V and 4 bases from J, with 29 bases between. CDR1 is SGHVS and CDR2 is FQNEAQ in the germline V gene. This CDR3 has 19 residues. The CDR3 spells CASSQTALTRDMGGETQYF. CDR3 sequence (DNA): TGTGCCAGCAGCCAAACCGCGTTAACCCGGGACATGGGGGGAGAGACCCAGTACTTC.

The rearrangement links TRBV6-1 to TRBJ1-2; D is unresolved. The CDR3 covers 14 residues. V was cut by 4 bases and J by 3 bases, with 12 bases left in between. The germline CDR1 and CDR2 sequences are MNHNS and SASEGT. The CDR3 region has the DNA TGTGCCAGCAGTGTTGGCTCCGAGTACTATGGCTACACCTTC. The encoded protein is CASSVGSEYYGYTF.

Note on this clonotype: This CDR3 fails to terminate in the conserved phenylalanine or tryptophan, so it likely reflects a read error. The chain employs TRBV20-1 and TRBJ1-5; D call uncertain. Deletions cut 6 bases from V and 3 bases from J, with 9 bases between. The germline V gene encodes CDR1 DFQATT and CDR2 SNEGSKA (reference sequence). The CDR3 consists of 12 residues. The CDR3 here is CSASGANQPQHL. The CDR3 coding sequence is TGCAGTGCCTCGGGAGCCAATCAGCCCCAGCATCTT.

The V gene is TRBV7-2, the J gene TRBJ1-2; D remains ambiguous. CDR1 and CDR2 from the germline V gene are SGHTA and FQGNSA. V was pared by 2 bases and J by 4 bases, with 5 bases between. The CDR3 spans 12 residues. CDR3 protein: CASSLRSYGYTF. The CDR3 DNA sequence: TGTGCCAGCAGCTTAAGGAGCTATGGCTACACCTTC.

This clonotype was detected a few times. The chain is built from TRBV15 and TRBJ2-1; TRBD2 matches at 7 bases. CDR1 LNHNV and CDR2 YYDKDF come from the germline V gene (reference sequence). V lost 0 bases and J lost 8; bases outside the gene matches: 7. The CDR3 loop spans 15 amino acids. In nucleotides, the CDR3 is TGTGCCACCAGCAGAGATCGAGGGAGGGTTCATGAGCAGTTCTTC. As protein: CATSRDRGRVHEQFF.

DNA for the CDR3: TGCAGTGCTAGCTCTTCGCAGGTTTACGAGCAGTACTTC. Translation: CSASSSQVYEQYF. This chain links TRBV20-1 with TRBJ2-7; D gene unclear. The CDR3 has 13 residues. The V end was cut by 3 bases, the J end by 4 bases, with 13 bases between. The V gene's germline CDR1 is DFQATT and CDR2 SNEGSKA (reference sequence).

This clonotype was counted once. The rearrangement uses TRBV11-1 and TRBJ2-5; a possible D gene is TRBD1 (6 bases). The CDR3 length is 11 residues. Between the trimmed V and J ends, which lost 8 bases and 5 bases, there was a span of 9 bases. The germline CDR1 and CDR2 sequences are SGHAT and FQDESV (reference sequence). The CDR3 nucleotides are TGTGCCAGCCAGGGGATGGAGACCCAGTACTTC. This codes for CASQGMETQYF.

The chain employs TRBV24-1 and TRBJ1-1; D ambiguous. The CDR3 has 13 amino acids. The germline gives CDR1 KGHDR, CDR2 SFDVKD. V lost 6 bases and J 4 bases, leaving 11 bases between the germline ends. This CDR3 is CATSNSGSTEAFF. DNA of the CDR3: TGTGCCACCAGTAACAGCGGGAGCACTGAAGCTTTCTTT.

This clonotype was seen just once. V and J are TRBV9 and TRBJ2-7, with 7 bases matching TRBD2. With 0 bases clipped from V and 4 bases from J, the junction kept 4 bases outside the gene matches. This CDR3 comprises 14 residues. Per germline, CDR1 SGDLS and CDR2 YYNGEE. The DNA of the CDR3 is TGTGCCAGCAGCGTAGAGGGCGGGGGTTACGAGCAGTACTTC. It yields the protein CASSVEGGGYEQYF.

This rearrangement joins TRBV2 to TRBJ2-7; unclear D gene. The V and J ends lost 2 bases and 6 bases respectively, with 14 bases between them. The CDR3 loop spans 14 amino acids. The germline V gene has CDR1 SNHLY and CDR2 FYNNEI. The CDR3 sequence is CASSESRTVGEQYF. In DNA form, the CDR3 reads TGTGCCAGCAGTGAAAGTCGTACAGTCGGCGAGCAGTACTTC.

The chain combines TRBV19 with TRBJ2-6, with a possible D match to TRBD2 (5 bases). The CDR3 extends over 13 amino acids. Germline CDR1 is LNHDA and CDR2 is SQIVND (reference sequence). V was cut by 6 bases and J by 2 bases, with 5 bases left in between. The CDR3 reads CASREAGANVLTF. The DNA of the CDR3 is TGTGCCAGTAGGGAGGCTGGGGCCAACGTCCTGACTTTC.

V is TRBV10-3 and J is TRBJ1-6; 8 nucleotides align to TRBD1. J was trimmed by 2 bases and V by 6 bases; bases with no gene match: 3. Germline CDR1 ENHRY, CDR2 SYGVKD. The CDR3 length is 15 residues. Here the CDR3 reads CAIRTGEAYNSPLHF. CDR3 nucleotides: TGTGCCATCAGGACAGGGGAGGCCTATAATTCACCCCTCCACTTT.

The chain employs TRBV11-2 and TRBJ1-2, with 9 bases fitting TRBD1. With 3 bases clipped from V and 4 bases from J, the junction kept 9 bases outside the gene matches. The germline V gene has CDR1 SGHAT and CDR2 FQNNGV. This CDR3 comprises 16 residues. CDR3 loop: CASSFMGQGPTYGYTF. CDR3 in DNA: TGTGCCAGCAGCTTCATGGGACAGGGTCCCACCTATGGCTACACCTTC.